This TCR beta chain was captured in a study of CD4+ T cells in melanoma. Profiling relied on immunoSEQ multiplex PCR, and the TCRdb table lists in-frame clones only, not all of them. The sample consists of thousands of clones, roughly 66% of them appearing once. The CDR3 spans 13 residues. Trimming stripped 7 bases from V and 0 bases from J, with 10 bases between. Germline assignment: CDR1 MNHNY and CDR2 SVGAGI (reference sequence). This receptor was taken from a human donor with melanoma. V usage is TRBV6-6 and J usage is TRBJ2-7, with D possibly matching TRBD2 (5 bases). Sequencing was carried out using cells from a culture (not recorded whether cultured in vitro). Written as DNA, the CDR3 is TGTGCCAGCAAACTAGTGGACTCCTACGAGCAGTACTTC. This sequence encodes CASKLVDSYEQYF.